The rows below give T cell receptor beta chains drawn from one sample of a study of CD8 T cells in Susac syndrome. One entry per CDR3 protein results from TCRdb running MiXCR on the immunoSEQ multiplex PCR reads. Of fewer than 250,000 distinct CDR3 sequences listed, approximately 93% are singletons. Sequenced material: CD4+ T cells from PBMCs. The origin of the receptors is a human donor in good health. The CDR3 runs from the conserved cysteine through the conserved F or W. A D gene is named only where the DNA matches it firmly. A clone size is listed for some rows: how often the clone was seen (once, few, many), or a class if it is expanded.

V	D	J	size	CDR3	DNA
TRBV12-3/TRBV12-4	NA	TRBJ2-7	NA	CASSLRAGAYEQYF	TGTGCCAGCAGTTTGAGGGCAGGGGCCTACGAGCAGTACTTC
TRBV3-1	NA	TRBJ1-1	NA	CASSRKGQMNTEAFF	TGTGCCAGCAGCCGGAAGGGACAAATGAACACTGAAGCTTTCTTT
TRBV30	NA	TRBJ2-2	NA	CAWSVPGGGANTGELFF	TGTGCCTGGAGTGTCCCGGGTGGAGGGGCGAACACCGGGGAGCTGTTTTTT
TRBV30	TRBD1	TRBJ1-5	NA	CAWSADRLFNQPQHF	TGTGCCTGGAGCGCGGACAGGCTATTTAATCAGCCCCAGCATTTT
TRBV6-6	NA	TRBJ2-1	NA	CASSYSGPSPGEQFF	TGTGCCAGCAGTTACTCAGGACCTTCACCCGGTGAGCAGTTCTTC
TRBV4-2	NA	TRBJ2-3	NA	CASSQGGGSTDTQYF	TGTGCCAGCAGCCAGGGGGGGGGCTCGACAGATACGCAGTATTTT
TRBV28	TRBD1	TRBJ1-6	NA	CASSLGQVTSPLHF	TGTGCCAGCAGTTTGGGACAGGTTACCTCACCCCTCCACTTT
TRBV6-4	NA	TRBJ2-3	NA	CASSGRPSDTQYF	TGTGCCAGCAGTGGACGACCTTCAGATACGCAGTATTTT
TRBV19	NA	TRBJ1-2	NA	CASSQYRESMGGYTF	TGTGCCAGTAGCCAATACAGGGAAAGTATGGGTGGCTACACCTTC
TRBV20-1	NA	TRBJ2-7	NA	CSARPSGSAYEQYF	TGCAGTGCTAGGCCTTCTGGGTCCGCCTACGAGCAGTACTTC
TRBV29-1	TRBD1	TRBJ2-1	NA	CSVEDRGSYNEQFF	TGCAGCGTTGAGGACAGGGGATCCTACAATGAGCAGTTCTTC
TRBV3-1	NA	TRBJ1-2	NA	CASSPDPGQSYGYTF	TGTGCCAGCAGCCCGGATCCGGGACAAAGCTATGGCTACACCTTC
TRBV6-5	TRBD1	TRBJ2-1	NA	CASSYSGQGYNEQFF	TGTGCCAGCAGTTACTCAGGACAGGGCTACAATGAGCAGTTCTTC
TRBV7-2	NA	TRBJ2-3	NA	CASSRGATVTDTQYF	TGTGCCAGCAGCCGAGGGGCCACTGTCACAGATACGCAGTATTTT
TRBV6-5	NA	TRBJ1-5	NA	CASSSHDPNQPQHF	TGTGCCAGCAGTTCCCACGACCCGAATCAGCCCCAGCATTTT
TRBV3-1	TRBD1	TRBJ1-3	once	CASSATDRASSGNTIYF	TGTGCCAGCAGCGCTACGGACAGGGCGAGCTCTGGAAACACCATATATTTT
TRBV12-3/TRBV12-4	NA	TRBJ2-2	NA	CASRPAGVDTGELFF	TGTGCCAGCAGACCTGCAGGTGTGGACACCGGGGAGCTGTTTTTT
TRBV12-3/TRBV12-4	TRBD1	TRBJ2-1	NA	CASRTGGRDHEQFF	TGTGCCAGCAGGACAGGGGGCCGTGACCATGAGCAGTTCTTC
TRBV5-1	NA	TRBJ2-4	NA	CASSPKPRQGYIQYF	TGCGCCAGCAGCCCAAAACCTCGGCAGGGGTACATTCAGTACTTC
TRBV5-1	TRBD1	TRBJ2-2	NA	CASSRTGGSGELFF	TGCGCCAGCAGCCGAACAGGGGGCTCCGGGGAGCTGTTTTTT
TRBV3-1	TRBD1	TRBJ2-6	once	CASSQGQGAHGANVLTF	TGTGCCAGCAGCCAAGGGCAGGGGGCGCATGGGGCCAACGTCCTGACTTTC
TRBV18	TRBD2	TRBJ2-1	NA	CASSPLSGGAWRQFF	TGTGCCAGCTCACCACTGAGCGGGGGGGCTTGGAGGCAGTTCTTC
TRBV19	NA	TRBJ2-6	NA	CASSRRISGSGANVLTF	TGTGCCAGTAGTAGGCGGATTAGTGGGTCTGGGGCCAACGTCCTGACTTTC
TRBV3-1	TRBD1	TRBJ1-5	NA	CASSNRGSGQPQHF	TGTGCCAGCAGCAACAGGGGGAGCGGTCAGCCCCAGCATTTT
TRBV20-1	TRBD1	TRBJ2-3	once	CSASPGQGRTDTQYF	TGCAGTGCTAGCCCGGGACAGGGACGCACAGATACGCAGTATTTC
TRBV18	NA	TRBJ1-6	NA	CASSPPRGGNSPLHF	TGTGCCAGCTCACCACCGAGAGGGGGAAATTCACCCCTCCACTTT
TRBV20-1	NA	TRBJ2-3	once	CSATTGLGGTDTQYF	TGCAGTGCTACCACAGGGTTGGGGGGCACAGATACGCAGTATTTT
TRBV7-2	NA	TRBJ2-3	NA	CASSFNRVTDTQYF	TGTGCCAGCAGCTTTAACAGGGTAACAGATACGCAGTATTTT
TRBV6-1	TRBD2	TRBJ2-2	NA	CASSITSGGLTGELFF	TGTGCCAGCAGCATAACTAGCGGGGGCCTCACCGGGGAGCTGTTTTTT
TRBV29-1	TRBD1	TRBJ1-6	NA	CSVMTGREGSPLHF	TGCAGCGTGATGACAGGGAGAGAAGGTTCACCCCTCCACTTT
TRBV5-1	NA	TRBJ1-4	NA	CASSLVSPVATNEKLFF	TGCGCCAGCAGCTTGGTTTCGCCAGTCGCAACTAATGAAAAACTGTTTTTT
TRBV12-3/TRBV12-4	NA	TRBJ2-1	NA	CASSLGGAGLSEQFF	TGTGCCAGCAGTTTAGGCGGGGCCGGGCTTTCAGAGCAGTTCTTC
TRBV19	TRBD2	TRBJ2-2	NA	CASTWTSGHTGELFF	TGTGCCAGTACCTGGACTAGCGGCCACACCGGGGAGCTGTTTTTT
TRBV29-1	NA	TRBJ1-1	NA	CSVTGTQGLNTEAFF	TGCAGCGTCACGGGGACACAGGGTCTGAACACTGAAGCTTTCTTT
TRBV7-2	NA	TRBJ2-6	NA	CASSPGDSGANVLTF	TGTGCCAGCAGCCCAGGGGACTCTGGGGCCAACGTCCTGACTTTC
TRBV6-5	TRBD1	TRBJ2-3	NA	CASSSLLRWDRGTDTQYF	TGTGCCAGCAGTTCCCTCCTTCGCTGGGACAGGGGTACAGATACGCAGTATTTT
TRBV30	NA	TRBJ2-3	NA	CAWSLDLITDTQYF	TGTGCCTGGAGCCTAGACCTCATCACAGATACGCAGTATTTT
TRBV6-1	NA	TRBJ2-2	NA	CASRPGAGTGELFF	TGTGCCAGCAGACCTGGGGCGGGCACCGGGGAGCTGTTTTTT
TRBV20-1	NA	TRBJ1-4	NA	CSARALRDPEKLFF	TGCAGTGCTAGAGCCCTCCGGGATCCAGAAAAACTGTTTTTT
TRBV6-5	TRBD2	TRBJ2-1	NA	CASSYPLRGAGARNEQFF	TGTGCCAGCAGTTACCCCTTGAGGGGAGCGGGGGCCCGCAATGAGCAGTTCTTC
TRBV11-2	NA	TRBJ2-3	NA	CASSLGGVWGTDTQYF	TGTGCCAGCAGCCTAGGGGGGGTTTGGGGGACAGATACGCAGTATTTT